Listed below are T cell receptor beta chains from one sample, sequenced in a study of control samples from healthy donors and cancer patients. This table comes from immunoSEQ multiplex PCR, and its TCRdb copy is limited to in-frame clones, with some not included. The sample includes around 180,000 clones, around 88% of them seen just once. The sequenced material came from blood. These receptors came from a woman aged 25 to 45 in good health. Both conserved end residues are part of each CDR3. Each record gives: J gene, D gene, V gene, CDR3 protein. D genes are given only for firm matches.

>TRBJ1-5|-|TRBV2
CASRREGRVGQPQHF
>TRBJ2-1|-|TRBV18
CASSNRESSYNEQFF
>TRBJ2-1|-|TRBV6-6
CASSYPQNEQFF
>TRBJ2-3|-|TRBV24-1
CATSRGRFTDTQYF
>TRBJ2-7|TRBD2|TRBV28
CASSLLAGERDEQYF
>TRBJ2-5|TRBD2|TRBV2
CASSEGAGGKETQYF
>TRBJ1-2|-|TRBV6-5
CASSYITGYGYTF
>TRBJ2-1|TRBD1|TRBV6-5
CASTLQGGSYNEQFF
>TRBJ1-2|-|TRBV6-5
CASSPRRGGGYGYTF
>TRBJ1-1|-|TRBV6-5
CASSRDGNTEAFF
>TRBJ2-5|TRBD1|TRBV15
CATSRADRGGETQYF
>TRBJ2-7|-|TRBV11-2
CASSFGVEQYF
>TRBJ2-1|TRBD2|TRBV2
CASSTSGSSYNEQFF
>TRBJ2-2|TRBD2|TRBV29-1
CSVEGLAGANTGELFF
>TRBJ1-2|TRBD1|TRBV11-2
CASSATYGTDYGYTF
>TRBJ2-5|-|TRBV19
CASSSGDGPQETQYF
>TRBJ2-3|TRBD1|TRBV28
CASSLGRGLTDTQYF
>TRBJ2-3|-|TRBV19
CASRNTDTQYF
>TRBJ2-2|TRBD2|TRBV2
CASSEASGTGTGELFF
>TRBJ1-2|-|TRBV6-5
CANLVRGSGYTF
>TRBJ1-2|TRBD1|TRBV6-1
CASSEGRGPNYGYTF
>TRBJ1-2|TRBD1|TRBV5-1
CASSLGGQGTGGYTF
>TRBJ1-2|TRBD1|TRBV19
CASSISFVRGFVDGYTF
>TRBJ2-7|TRBD2|TRBV19
CASSAGTSVTYEQYF
>TRBJ2-1|TRBD1|TRBV5-1
CASSLRQGAGEQFF
>TRBJ1-1|-|TRBV19
CASSMVPGNTEAFF
>TRBJ1-2|-|TRBV14
CASSQGIGDYTF
>TRBJ2-4|-|TRBV6-6
CATLPTAAKNIQYF
>TRBJ2-7|-|TRBV29-1
CSVVEGYEQYF
>TRBJ1-2|TRBD1|TRBV7-9
CASSLEETGGHGYTF
>TRBJ2-7|-|TRBV5-4
CASSSALGSYEQYF
>TRBJ2-3|-|TRBV6-5
CASMSGGISTDTQYF
>TRBJ1-1|-|TRBV6-1
CASSERGENTEAFF
>TRBJ2-3|-|TRBV7-2
CASSLVAGLSTDTQYF
>TRBJ2-1|TRBD2|TRBV28
CASSLSSGRSNEQFF
>TRBJ2-2|TRBD1|TRBV9
CASSTRTGALPRELFF
>TRBJ2-1|-|TRBV3-1/TRBV3-2
CASSQDQSGLGYNEQFF
>TRBJ1-2|-|TRBV27
CASSLRQDYGYTF
>TRBJ1-1|TRBD1|TRBV5-7
CASSPGGDRQLNTEAFF
>TRBJ2-2|TRBD2|TRBV5-5
CASSLSAGGRTGELFF
>TRBJ2-7|-|TRBV6-6
CASSYPGRGASYEQYF
>TRBJ1-5|-|TRBV6-4
CASSEDSYSNQPQHF
>TRBJ2-1|TRBD1|TRBV19
CASKTGGGEQFF